This TCR beta chain originates from a study of PD-L1 blockade in urothelial cancer. Study in general: Patients, treated from about 2014 onward, received atezolizumab 1,200 mg intravenously every 3 weeks. Researchers found blood samples held a median of roughly 140,000 T cells. Male sex and bladder-origin urothelial cancer characterized about 90% of the roughly 29 patients. Once treatment had started, blood was analyzed at 3 weeks (second dose) and again at 6 weeks.

The time point denotes: peripheral blood 6 weeks after treatment start. Generated by immunoSEQ multiplex PCR, the TCRdb table keeps only in-frame clones and is missing some. Of fewer than 50,000 clones in the sample, roughly nine tenths are singletons; the top ten hold about 7.9%. Trimming stripped 0 bases from V and 3 bases from J, with 10 bases between. The CDR3 sequence is 14 residues long. Per germline, CDR1 SGHKS and CDR2 YYEKEE (reference sequence). The starting material was PBMCs, obtained around atezolizumab (anti-PD-L1) treatment. This receptor was obtained from a man between 70 and 80 years old with urothelial cancer. The chain links TRBV5-5 to TRBJ2-7; maybe TRBD1 (6 bases). The CDR3 sequence is CASSLGGQGYEQYF. The CDR3 nucleotides are TGTGCCAGCAGCTTGGGGGGGCAGGGCTACGAGCAGTACTTC.